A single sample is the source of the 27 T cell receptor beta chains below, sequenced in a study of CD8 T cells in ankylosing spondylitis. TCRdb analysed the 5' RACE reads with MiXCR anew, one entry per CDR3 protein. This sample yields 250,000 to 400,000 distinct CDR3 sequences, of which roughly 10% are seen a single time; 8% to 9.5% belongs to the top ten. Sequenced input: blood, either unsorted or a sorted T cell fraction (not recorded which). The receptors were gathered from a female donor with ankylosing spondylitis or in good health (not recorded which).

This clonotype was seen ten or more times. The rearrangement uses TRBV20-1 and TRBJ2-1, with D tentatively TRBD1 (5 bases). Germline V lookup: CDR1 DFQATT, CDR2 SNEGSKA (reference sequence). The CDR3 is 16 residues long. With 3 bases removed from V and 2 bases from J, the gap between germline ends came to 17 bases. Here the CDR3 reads CSASSGAQLAYNEQFF. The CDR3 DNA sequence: TGCAGTGCTAGTTCTGGGGCACAGTTGGCCTACAATGAGCAGTTCTTC.

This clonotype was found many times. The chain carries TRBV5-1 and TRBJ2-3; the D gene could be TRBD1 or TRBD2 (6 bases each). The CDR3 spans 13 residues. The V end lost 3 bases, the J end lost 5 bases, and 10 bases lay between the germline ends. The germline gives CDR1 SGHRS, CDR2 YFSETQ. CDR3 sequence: CASSSQGGDTQYF. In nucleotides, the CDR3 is TGCGCCAGCAGCTCACAGGGAGGAGATACGCAGTATTTT.

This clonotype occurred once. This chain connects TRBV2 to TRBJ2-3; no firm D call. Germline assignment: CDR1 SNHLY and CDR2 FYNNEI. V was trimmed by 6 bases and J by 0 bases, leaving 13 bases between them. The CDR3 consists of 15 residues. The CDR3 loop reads CASSSTRLSTDTQYF. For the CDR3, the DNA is TGTGCCAGCAGCTCCACGCGGCTTAGCACAGATACGCAGTATTTT.

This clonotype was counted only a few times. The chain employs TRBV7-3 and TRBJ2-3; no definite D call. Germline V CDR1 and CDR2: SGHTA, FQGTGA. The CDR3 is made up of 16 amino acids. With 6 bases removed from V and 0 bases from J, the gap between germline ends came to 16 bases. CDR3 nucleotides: TGTGCCAGCAGTCTACACGGCCTCCAAAGCACAGATACGCAGTATTTT. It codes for CASSLHGLQSTDTQYF. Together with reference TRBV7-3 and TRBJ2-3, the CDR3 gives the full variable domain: GAGVSQTPSNKVTEKGKYVELRCDPISGHTALYWYRQSLGQGPEFLIYFQGTGAADDSGLPNDRFFAVRPEGSVSTLKIQRTERGDSAVYLCASSLHGLQSTDTQYFGPGTRLTVL.

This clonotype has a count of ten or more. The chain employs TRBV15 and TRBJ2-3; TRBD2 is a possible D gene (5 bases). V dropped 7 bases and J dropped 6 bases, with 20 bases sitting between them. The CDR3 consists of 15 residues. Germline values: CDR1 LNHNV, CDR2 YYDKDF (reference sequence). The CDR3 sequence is CATTPTRTETDTQYF. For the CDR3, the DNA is TGTGCCACCACGCCTACTAGGACGGAGACGGATACGCAGTATTTT.

CDR3 region: CAARDSTEAFF. For the CDR3, the DNA is TGTGCGGCCAGGGATTCCACTGAAGCTTTCTTT. V gene TRBV12-3 or TRBV12-4 combines with J gene TRBJ1-1; the D gene is possibly TRBD1 (5 bases). This CDR3 is 11 amino acids long.

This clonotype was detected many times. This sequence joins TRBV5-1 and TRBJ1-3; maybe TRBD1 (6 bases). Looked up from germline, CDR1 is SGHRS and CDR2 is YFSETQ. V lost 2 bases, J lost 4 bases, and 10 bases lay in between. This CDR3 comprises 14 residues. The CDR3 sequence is CASSFQTGGNTIYF. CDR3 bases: TGCGCCAGCAGCTTTCAGACAGGAGGAAACACCATATATTTT.

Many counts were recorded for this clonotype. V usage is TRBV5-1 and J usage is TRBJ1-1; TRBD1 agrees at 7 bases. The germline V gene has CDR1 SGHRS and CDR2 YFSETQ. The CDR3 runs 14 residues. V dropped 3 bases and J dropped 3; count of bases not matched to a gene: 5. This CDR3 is CASSSGQSDTEAFF. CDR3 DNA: TGCGCCAGCAGCTCGGGACAGAGTGACACTGAAGCTTTCTTT. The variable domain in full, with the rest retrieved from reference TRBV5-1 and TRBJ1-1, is KAGVTQTPRYLIKTRGQQVTLSCSPISGHRSVSWYQQTPGQGLQFLFEYFSETQRNKGNFPGRFSGRQFSNSRSEMNVSTLELGDSALYLCASSSGQSDTEAFFGQGTRLTVV.

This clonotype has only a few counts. CDR3: CASSPEGQGHEQYF. The DNA of the CDR3 is TGTGCCAGCTCACCGGAGGGACAGGGCCACGAGCAGTACTTC. This chain links TRBV18 with TRBJ2-7; TRBD1 agrees at 9 bases. The trim removed 3 bases at V and 5 bases at J, leaving 5 bases unmatched. Per the germline V gene, CDR1 is KGHSH and CDR2 is LQKENI. The CDR3 is made up of 14 amino acids.

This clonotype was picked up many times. This CDR3 is CASSFIPVNEQFF. CDR3 in DNA: TGCGCCAGCAGTTTCATTCCGGTCAATGAGCAGTTCTTC. The rearrangement uses TRBV5-1 and TRBJ2-1; no reliable D call. Germline loops: CDR1 SGHRS, CDR2 YFSETQ. There are 13 residues in the CDR3. V lost 5 bases and J 6 bases, leaving 12 bases between the germline ends.

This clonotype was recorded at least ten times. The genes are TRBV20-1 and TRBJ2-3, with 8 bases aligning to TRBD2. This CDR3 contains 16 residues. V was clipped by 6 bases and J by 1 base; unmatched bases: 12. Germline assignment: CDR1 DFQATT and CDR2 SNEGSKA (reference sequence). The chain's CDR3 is CSASSLAGGGTDTQYF. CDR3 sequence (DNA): TGCAGTGCCTCAAGTCTAGCGGGTGGGGGCACAGATACGCAGTATTTT.

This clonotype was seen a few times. CDR3 nucleotides: TGCGCCAGCAGCGCTGGACAGGGGGCTGGGCAGCCCCAGCATTTT. Encoded protein: CASSAGQGAGQPQHF. The chain has TRBV5-1 and TRBJ1-5, with 11 positions matching TRBD1. The V gene's germline CDR1 is SGHRS and CDR2 YFSETQ. The CDR3 spans 15 residues. V lost 4 bases, J lost 7 bases, and 7 bases stayed unmatched.

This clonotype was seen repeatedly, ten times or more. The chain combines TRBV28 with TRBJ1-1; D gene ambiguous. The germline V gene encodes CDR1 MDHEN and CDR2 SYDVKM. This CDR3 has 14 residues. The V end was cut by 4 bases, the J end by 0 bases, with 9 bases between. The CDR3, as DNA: TGTGCCAGCAGTTCGCCATACATGAACACTGAAGCTTTCTTT. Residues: CASSSPYMNTEAFF. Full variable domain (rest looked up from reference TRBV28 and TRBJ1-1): DVKVTQSSRYLVKRTGEKVFLECVQDMDHENMFWYRQDPGLGLRLIYFSYDVKMKEKGDIPEGYSVSREKKERFSLILESASTNQTSMYLCASSSPYMNTEAFFGQGTRLTVV.

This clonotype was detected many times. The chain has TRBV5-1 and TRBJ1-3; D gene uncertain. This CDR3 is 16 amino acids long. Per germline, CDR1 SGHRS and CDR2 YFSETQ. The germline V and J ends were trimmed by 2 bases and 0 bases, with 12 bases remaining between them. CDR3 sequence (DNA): TGCGCCAGCAGCTTCTCCTCGACCGCCTCTGGAAACACCATATATTTT. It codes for CASSFSSTASGNTIYF.

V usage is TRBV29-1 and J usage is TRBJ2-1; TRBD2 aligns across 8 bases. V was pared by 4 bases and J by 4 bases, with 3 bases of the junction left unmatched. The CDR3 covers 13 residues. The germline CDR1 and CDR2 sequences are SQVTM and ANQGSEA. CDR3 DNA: TGCAGCGTTGCGATAGCGGGGTACAATGAGCAGTTCTTC. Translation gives CSVAIAGYNEQFF.

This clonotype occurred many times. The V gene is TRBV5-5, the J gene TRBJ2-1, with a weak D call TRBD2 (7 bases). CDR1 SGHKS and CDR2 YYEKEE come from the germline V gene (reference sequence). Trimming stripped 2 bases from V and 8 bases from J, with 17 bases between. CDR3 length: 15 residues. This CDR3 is CASSLWEGGFDEQFF. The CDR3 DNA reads TGTGCCAGCAGCTTATGGGAGGGGGGATTCGATGAGCAGTTCTTC. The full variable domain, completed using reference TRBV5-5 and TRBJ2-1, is DAGVTQSPTHLIKTRGQQVTLRCSPISGHKSVSWYQQVLGQGPQFIFQYYEKEERGRGNFPDRFSARQFPNYSSELNVNALLLGDSALYLCASSLWEGGFDEQFFGPGTRLTVL.

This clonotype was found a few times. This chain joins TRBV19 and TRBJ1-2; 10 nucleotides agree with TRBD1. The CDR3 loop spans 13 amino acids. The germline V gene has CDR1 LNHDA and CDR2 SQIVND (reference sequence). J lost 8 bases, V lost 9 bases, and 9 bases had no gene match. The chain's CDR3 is CASRDRGQGGYTF. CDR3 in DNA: TGTGCCAGCCGGGACAGGGGCCAAGGAGGCTACACCTTC.

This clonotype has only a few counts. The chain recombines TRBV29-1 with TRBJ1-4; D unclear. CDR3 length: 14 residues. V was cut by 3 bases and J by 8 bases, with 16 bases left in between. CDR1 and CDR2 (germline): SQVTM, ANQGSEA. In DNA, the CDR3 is TGCAGCGTTGAGGTCGTGGAGTTTCGGGAAAAACTGTTTTTT. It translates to CSVEVVEFREKLFF.

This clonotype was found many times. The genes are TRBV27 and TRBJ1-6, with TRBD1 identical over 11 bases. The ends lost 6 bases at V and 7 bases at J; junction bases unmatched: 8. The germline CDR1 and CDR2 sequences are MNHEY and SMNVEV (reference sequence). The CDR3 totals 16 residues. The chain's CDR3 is CASRADRGPKNSPLHF. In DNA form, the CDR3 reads TGTGCCAGCAGGGCGGACAGGGGGCCTAAAAATTCACCCCTCCACTTT.

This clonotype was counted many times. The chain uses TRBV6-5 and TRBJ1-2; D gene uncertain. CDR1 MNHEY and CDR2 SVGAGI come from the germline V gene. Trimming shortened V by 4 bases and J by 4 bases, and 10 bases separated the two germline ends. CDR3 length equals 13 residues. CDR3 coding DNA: TGTGCCAGCAGTTCTGAGTGGGCCTATGGCTACACCTTC. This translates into CASSSEWAYGYTF.

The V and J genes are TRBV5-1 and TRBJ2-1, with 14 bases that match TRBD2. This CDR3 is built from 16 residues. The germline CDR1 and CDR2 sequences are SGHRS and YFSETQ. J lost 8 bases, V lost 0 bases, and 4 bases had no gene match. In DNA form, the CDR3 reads TGCGCCAGCAGCTTGGGACTAGCGGGAGGGCTGGATGAGCAGTTCTTC. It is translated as CASSLGLAGGLDEQFF.

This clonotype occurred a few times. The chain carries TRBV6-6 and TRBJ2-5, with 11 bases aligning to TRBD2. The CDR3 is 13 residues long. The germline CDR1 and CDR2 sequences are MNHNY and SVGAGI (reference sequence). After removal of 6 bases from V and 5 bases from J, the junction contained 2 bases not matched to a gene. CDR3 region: CASRTSGMETQYF. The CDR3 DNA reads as TGTGCCAGCAGGACTAGCGGGATGGAGACCCAGTACTTC.

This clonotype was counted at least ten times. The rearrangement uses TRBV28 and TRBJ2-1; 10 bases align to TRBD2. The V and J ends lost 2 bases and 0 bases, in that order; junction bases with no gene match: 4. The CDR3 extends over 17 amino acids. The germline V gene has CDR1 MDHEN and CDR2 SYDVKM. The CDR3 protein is CASSLRASGSSYNEQFF. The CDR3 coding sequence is TGTGCCAGCAGTTTAAGGGCTAGCGGGAGCTCCTACAATGAGCAGTTCTTC.

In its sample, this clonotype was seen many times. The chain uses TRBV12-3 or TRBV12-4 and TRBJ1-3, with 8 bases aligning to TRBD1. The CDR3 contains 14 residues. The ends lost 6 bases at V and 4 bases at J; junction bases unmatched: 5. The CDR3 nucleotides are TGTGCCAGCAGCAGGGGGCCGGTCGGAAACACCATATATTTT. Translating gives CASSRGPVGNTIYF.

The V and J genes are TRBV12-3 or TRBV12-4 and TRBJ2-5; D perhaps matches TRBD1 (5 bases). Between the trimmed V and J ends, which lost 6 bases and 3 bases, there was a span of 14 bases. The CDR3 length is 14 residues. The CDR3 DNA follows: TGTGCCAGCAGAAGGGGCAGGTTTGAAGAGACCCAGTACTTC. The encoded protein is CASRRGRFEETQYF.

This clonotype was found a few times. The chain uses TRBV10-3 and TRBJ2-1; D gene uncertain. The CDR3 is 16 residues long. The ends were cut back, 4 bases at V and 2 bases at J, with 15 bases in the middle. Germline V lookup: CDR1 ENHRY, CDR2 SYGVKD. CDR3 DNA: TGTGCCATCAGTGTATTTAGCCAACTACCCTACAATGAGCAGTTCTTC. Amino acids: CAISVFSQLPYNEQFF.

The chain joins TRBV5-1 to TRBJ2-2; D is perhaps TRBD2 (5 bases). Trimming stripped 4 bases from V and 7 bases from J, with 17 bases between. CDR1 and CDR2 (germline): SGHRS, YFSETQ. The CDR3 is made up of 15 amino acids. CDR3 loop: CASSPNPTGNGELFF. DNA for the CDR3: TGCGCCAGCAGCCCCAACCCCACCGGGAACGGGGAGCTGTTTTTT.